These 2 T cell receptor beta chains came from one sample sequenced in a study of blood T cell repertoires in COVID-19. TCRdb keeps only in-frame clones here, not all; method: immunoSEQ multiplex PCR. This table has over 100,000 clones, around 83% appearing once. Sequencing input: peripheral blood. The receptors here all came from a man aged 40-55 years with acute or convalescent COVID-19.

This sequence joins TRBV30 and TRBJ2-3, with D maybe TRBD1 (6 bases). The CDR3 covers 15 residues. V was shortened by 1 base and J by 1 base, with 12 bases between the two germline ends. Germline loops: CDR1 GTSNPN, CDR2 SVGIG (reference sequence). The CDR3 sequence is CAWSGGWTGTDTQYF. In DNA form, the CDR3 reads TGTGCCTGGAGTGGGGGGTGGACAGGCACAGATACGCAGTATTTT.

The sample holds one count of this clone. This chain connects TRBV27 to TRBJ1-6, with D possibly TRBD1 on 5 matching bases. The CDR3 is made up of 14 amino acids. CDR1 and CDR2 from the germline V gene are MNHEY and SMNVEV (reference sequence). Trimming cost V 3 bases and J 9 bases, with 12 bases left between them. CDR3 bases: TGTGCCAGCAGTTTCTGGGGCAGGCTTTCACCCCTCCACTTT. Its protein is CASSFWGRLSPLHF.